This TCR beta chain appears in the sequencing data of a study of regulatory T cells in long-lasting Graves disease. According to the study, TCR beta libraries were built with iRepertoire HTBI primers and CDR3-region Arm-PCR. TCRdb called the multiplex PCR reads again in MiXCR, with one record for every CDR3 protein. The sample lists some 240,000 distinct CDR3 sequences, approximately 18% occurring once. Regarding time point: newly diagnosed GD, antithyroid drugs for less than 3 months. The TCR library used RNA extracted from PBMCs. This clonotype was observed a handful of times. As yet, its antigen is unknown. Germline CDR1 reads MDHEN; CDR2 reads SYDVKM. V lost 8 bases and J lost 4, with 5 bases in between. The CDR3 is 11 amino acids. Broader study findings: Newly diagnosed patients had higher TCR diversity than persistent Graves' patients did.

The same data also contributed to another study, on T cells in Graves' hyperthyroidism and ophthalmopathy. That study reports: Blood held most thyroid clonotypes expanded above 0.001 frequency.

The source is a young woman with Graves disease. This material consisted of peripheral blood mononuclear cells (PBMCs), taken at new diagnosis, from a patient treated with antithyroid drugs. This chain uses TRBV28 with TRBJ1-4, with D hard to call. CDR3 protein: CASWGNEKLFF. For the CDR3, the DNA is TGTGCCAGCTGGGGTAATGAAAAACTGTTTTTT.